This T cell receptor beta chain was documented in a study of cytomegalovirus exposure and HLA in healthy donors. The V segment lost 0 bases and the J segment 4 bases; nucleotides outside the gene matches: 3. The CDR3 has 14 amino acids. CDR1 and CDR2 from the germline V gene are SGDLS and YYNGEE. On this clone itself: The antigen is unknown.

General study points: The authors assumed roughly uniform sequencing depth across donors for presence/absence analyses. TCR beta sequences numbering some 17,000 were associated with HLA alleles at 0.05 false discovery rate in a later analysis. Later analysis indicated greater clonal expansion among HLA-associated TCR beta chains than among equally common other chains. Some V segments (TRBV6-2 and TRBV6-3 among them) were excluded as indistinguishable.

Researchers ran the PCR with 60 Vbeta and 13 Jbeta primers. The table came from immunoSEQ multiplex PCR; TCRdb's copy has only in-frame clones and leaves some out. The table has 200,000 to 250,000 clones, nearly 80% seen once; the top ten hold around 2%. The genes are TRBV9 and TRBJ1-2, with 7 nucleotides matching TRBD1. The origin of this receptor is a man aged 18 to 29 in good health and CMV-seronegative. The sample taken for sequencing was PBMCs. The CDR3 is CASSVGQGSYGYTF. CDR3 DNA sequence: TGTGCCAGCAGCGTAGGACAGGGAAGCTATGGCTACACCTTC.